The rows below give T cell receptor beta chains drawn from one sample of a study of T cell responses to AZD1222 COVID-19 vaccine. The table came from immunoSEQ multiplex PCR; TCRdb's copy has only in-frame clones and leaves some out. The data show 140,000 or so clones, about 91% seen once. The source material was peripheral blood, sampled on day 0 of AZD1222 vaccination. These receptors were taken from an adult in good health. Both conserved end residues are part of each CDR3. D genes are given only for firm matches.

CASSSGDQPQHF TGTGCCAGCAGTTCCGGGGATCAGCCCCAGCATTTT TRBJ1-5 - 12 TRBV12-3/TRBV12-4
CASRPGLAGAHSTDTQYF TGTGCCAGCAGACCGGGACTAGCGGGAGCCCACAGCACAGATACGCAGTATTTT TRBJ2-3 - 18 TRBV21-1
CASSFRGSGNTEAFF TGTGCCAGCAGCTTTCGTGGCTCGGGGAACACTGAAGCTTTCTTT TRBJ1-1 - 15 TRBV7-8
CASSLVWSGLAFF TGTGCCAGCAGTTTGGTCTGGAGCGGGTTGGCTTTCTTT TRBJ1-1 - 13 TRBV12-3/TRBV12-4
CASSVAPGHGTDTQYF TGTGCCAGCAGCGTAGCCCCAGGACATGGCACAGATACGCAGTATTTT TRBJ2-3 - 16 TRBV9
CASSPTKGRMTLHF TGTGCCAGCAGCCCGACTAAGGGGCGGATGACCCTCCACTTT TRBJ1-6 - 14 TRBV11-2
CASSVASSGYTDTQYF TGTGCCAGCAGCGTAGCATCTAGCGGGTACACAGATACGCAGTATTTT TRBJ2-3 TRBD2 16 TRBV9
CASSTQLMNTEAFF TGTGCCAGCTCAACACAGTTAATGAACACTGAAGCTTTCTTT TRBJ1-1 - 14 TRBV5-4
CASSLTGVNIQYF TGTGCCAGCAGTTTGACAGGGGTAAACATTCAGTACTTC TRBJ2-4 TRBD1 13 TRBV12-3/TRBV12-4
CASSFRQGDNYEQYF TGCGCCAGCAGCTTTAGACAGGGGGATAACTACGAGCAGTACTTC TRBJ2-7 TRBD1 15 TRBV5-1
CASSEARGLAGGYTF TGTGCCAGCAGTGAAGCGCGGGGTTTGGCTGGCGGCTACACCTTC TRBJ1-2 - 15 TRBV2